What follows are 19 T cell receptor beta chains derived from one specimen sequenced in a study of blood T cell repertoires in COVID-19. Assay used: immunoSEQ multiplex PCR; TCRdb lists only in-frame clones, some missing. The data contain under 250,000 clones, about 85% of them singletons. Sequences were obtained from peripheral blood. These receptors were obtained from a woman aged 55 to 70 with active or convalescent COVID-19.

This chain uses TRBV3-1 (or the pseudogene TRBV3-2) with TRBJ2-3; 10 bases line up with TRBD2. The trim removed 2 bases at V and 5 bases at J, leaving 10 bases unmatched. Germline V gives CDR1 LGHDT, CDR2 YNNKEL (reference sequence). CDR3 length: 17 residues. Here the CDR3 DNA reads TGTGCCAGCAGCCAATTAGCCAGCGGGGGGGCCGGAGATACGCAGTATTTT. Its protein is CASSQLASGGAGDTQYF.

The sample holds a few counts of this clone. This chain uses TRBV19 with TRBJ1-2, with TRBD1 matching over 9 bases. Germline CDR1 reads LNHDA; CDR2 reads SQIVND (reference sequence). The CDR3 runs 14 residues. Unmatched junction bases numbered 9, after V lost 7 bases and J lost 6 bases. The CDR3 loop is CASTRTGESNGYTF. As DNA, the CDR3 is TGTGCCAGTACCCGGACAGGGGAGTCTAATGGCTACACCTTC.

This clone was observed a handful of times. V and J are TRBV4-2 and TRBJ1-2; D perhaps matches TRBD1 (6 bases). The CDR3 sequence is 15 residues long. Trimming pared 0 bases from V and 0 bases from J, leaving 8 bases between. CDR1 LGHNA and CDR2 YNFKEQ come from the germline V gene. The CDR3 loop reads CASSQDRGTNYGYTF. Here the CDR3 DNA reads TGTGCCAGCAGCCAAGATAGGGGGACTAACTATGGCTACACCTTC.

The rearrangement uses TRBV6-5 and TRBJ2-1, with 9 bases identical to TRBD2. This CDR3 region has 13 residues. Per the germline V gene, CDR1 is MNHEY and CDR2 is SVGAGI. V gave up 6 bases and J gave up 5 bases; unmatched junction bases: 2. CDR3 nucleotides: TGTGCCAGCAGGGGACTAGCCCACAATGAGCAGTTCTTC. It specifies CASRGLAHNEQFF.

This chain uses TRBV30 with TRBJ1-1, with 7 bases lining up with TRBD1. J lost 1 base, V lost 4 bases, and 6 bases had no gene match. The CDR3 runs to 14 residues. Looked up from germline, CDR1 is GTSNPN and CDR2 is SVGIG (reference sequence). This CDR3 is CAWTGDSRNTEAFF. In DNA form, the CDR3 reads TGTGCCTGGACGGGGGACAGTCGGAACACTGAAGCTTTCTTT.

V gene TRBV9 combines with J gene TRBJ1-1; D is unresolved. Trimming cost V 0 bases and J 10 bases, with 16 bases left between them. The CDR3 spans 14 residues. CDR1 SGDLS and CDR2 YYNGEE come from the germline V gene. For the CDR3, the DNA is TGTGCCAGCAGCGTAGGATCAGACACCCCCGGAGCTTTCTTT. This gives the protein CASSVGSDTPGAFF.

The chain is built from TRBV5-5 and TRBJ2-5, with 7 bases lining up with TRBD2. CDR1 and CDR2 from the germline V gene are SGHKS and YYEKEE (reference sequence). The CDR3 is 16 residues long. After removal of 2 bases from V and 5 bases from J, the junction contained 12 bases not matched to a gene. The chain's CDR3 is CASSFWEGRASETQYF. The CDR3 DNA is TGTGCCAGCAGCTTCTGGGAGGGAAGGGCCTCTGAGACCCAGTACTTC.

The CDR3 loop is CASSLGLAGGGETQYF. CDR3 nucleotide sequence: TGTGCCAGCAGCTTAGGACTAGCGGGAGGGGGAGAGACCCAGTACTTC. The gene calls are TRBV11-3 and TRBJ2-5; 14 positions agree with TRBD2. CDR1 and CDR2 (germline): SGHNT, YENEEA. The CDR3 loop spans 16 amino acids. V trimming: 1 base; J trimming: 4 bases; junction bases outside the gene matches: 2.

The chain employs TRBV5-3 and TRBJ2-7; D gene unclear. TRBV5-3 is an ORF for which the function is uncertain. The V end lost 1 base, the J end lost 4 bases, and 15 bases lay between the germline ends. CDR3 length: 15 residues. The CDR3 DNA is TGTGCCAGAAGCTTGCCACTAATCTCATGTTACGAGCAGTACGTC. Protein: CARSLPLISCYEQYV.

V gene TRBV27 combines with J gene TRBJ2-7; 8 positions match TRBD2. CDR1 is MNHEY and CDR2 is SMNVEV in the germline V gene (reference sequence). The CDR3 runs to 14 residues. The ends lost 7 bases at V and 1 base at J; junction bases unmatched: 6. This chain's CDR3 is CASTRLAGSYEQYF. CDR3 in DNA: TGTGCCAGCACGAGGTTAGCGGGATCCTACGAGCAGTACTTC.

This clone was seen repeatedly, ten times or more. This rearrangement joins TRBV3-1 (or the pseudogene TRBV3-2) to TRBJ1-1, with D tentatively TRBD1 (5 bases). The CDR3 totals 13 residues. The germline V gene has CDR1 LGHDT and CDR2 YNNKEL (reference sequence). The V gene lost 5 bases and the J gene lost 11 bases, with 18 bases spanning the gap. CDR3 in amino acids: CASSGTTHRGAFF. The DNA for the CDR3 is TGTGCCAGCAGCGGGACGACTCATCGGGGGGCTTTCTTT.

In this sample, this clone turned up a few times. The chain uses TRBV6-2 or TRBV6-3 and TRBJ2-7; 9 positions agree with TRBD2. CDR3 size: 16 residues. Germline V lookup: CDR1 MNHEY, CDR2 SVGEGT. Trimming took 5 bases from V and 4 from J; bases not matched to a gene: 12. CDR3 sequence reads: CASSQGTSGRLYEQYF. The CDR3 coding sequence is TGTGCCAGCAGTCAAGGTACTAGCGGGCGACTGTACGAGCAGTACTTC.

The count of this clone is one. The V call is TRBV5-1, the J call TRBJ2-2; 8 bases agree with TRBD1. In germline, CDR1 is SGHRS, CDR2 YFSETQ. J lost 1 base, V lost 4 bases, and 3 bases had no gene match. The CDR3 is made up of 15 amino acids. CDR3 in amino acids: CASSTGTGNTGELFF. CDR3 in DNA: TGCGCCAGCAGCACTGGGACAGGGAACACCGGGGAGCTGTTTTTT.

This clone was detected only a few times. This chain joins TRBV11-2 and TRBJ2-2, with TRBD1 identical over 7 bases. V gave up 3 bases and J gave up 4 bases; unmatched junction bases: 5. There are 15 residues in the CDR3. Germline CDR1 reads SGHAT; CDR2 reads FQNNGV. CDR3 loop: CASSFGTGATGELFF. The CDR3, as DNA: TGTGCCAGCAGCTTTGGTACAGGGGCCACCGGGGAGCTGTTTTTT.

CDR3 bases: TGTGCCAGCAGTTTAGGGGGGAGTCAGCCCCAGCATTTT. This encodes CASSLGGSQPQHF. V and J are TRBV28 and TRBJ1-5; a weak D match, TRBD1 (5 bases). Germline V gene data show CDR1 as MDHEN and CDR2 as SYDVKM. V was pared by 2 bases and J by 6 bases, with 8 bases between. CDR3 length equals 13 residues.

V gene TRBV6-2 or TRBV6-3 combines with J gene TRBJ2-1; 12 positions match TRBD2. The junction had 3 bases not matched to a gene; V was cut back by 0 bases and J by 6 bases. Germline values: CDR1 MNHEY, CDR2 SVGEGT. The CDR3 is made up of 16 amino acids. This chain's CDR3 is CASSYSATSGGNEQFF. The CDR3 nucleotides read TGTGCCAGCAGTTACTCAGCGACTAGCGGGGGCAATGAGCAGTTCTTC.

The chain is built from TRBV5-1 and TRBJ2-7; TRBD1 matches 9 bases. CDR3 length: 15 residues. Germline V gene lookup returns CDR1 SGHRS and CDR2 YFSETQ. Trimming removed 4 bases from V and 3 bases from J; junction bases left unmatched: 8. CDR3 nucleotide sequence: TGCGCCAGCAGCATCGGACAGGGGAAGTTCTACGAGCAGTACGTC. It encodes CASSIGQGKFYEQYV.

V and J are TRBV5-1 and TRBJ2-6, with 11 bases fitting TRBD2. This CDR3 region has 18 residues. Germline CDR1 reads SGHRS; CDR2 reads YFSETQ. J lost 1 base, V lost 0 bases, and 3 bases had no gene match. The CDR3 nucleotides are TGCGCCAGCAGCTTGGGGCTAGCGGGGGGATCTGGGGCCAACGTCCTGACTTTC. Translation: CASSLGLAGGSGANVLTF.

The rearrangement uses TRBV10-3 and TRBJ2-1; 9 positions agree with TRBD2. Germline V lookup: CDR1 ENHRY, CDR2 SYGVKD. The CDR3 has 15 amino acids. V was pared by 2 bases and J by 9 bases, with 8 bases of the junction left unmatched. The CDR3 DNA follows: TGTGCCATCAGTGAGCTTGCGGGGGGGCCGGTTGAGCAGTTCTTC. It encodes CAISELAGGPVEQFF.